Presented here are 14 T cell receptor beta chains from one specimen sequenced in a study of cytomegalovirus exposure and HLA in healthy donors. Vbeta (60) and Jbeta (13) primers were used in the PCR. The repertoire was sequenced with immunoSEQ multiplex PCR; TCRdb's copy has only in-frame clones and lacks some. The sample holds 150,000 to 200,000 clones, about 85% seen once. Input material: PBMCs. The receptors shown here come from a woman between 50 and 59 years old in good health and CMV-seronegative.

The genes are TRBV7-3 and TRBJ2-5, with 9 positions matching TRBD2. The J call could be wrong; TRBJ2-7 is a better fit for the DNA end. CDR3 length: 15 residues. Germline CDR1 reads SGHTA; CDR2 reads FQGTGA. The CDR3 DNA is TGTGCCAGCAGCTTCACTAGCGGGCTCTCCTACGAGCAGTACTTC. Translated, it gives CASSFTSGLSYEQYF.

The J gene is TRBJ1-4, the V gene TRBV2; 7 nucleotides align to TRBD1. The CDR3 is made up of 14 amino acids. The V segment lost 7 bases and the J segment 1 base; nucleotides outside the gene matches: 3. In germline, CDR1 is SNHLY, CDR2 FYNNEI. CDR3 DNA: TGTGCCAGCATGAGGGACAGAACTAATGAAAAACTGTTTTTT. It yields the protein CASMRDRTNEKLFF.

This rearrangement joins TRBV9 to TRBJ1-2; TRBD1 agrees at 7 bases. This CDR3 has 16 amino acids. The ends lost 4 bases at V and 0 bases at J; junction bases unmatched: 9. Germline V CDR1 and CDR2: SGDLS, YYNGEE. CDR3 nucleotides: TGTGCCAGCAGCCCCGGTCACAGGGGAACTAACTATGGCTACACCTTC. The encoded protein is CASSPGHRGTNYGYTF.

This chain joins TRBV6-6 and TRBJ1-2; a possible D gene is TRBD1 (6 bases). The germline CDR1 and CDR2 sequences are MNHNY and SVGAGI (reference sequence). Deletions cut 0 bases from V and 10 bases from J, with 12 bases between. This CDR3 comprises 13 residues. The CDR3 DNA follows: TGTGCCAGCAGTTACTCATTCGGACAGTCCTACACCTTC. This encodes CASSYSFGQSYTF.

V and J are TRBV27 and TRBJ1-2; D is uncertain. The CDR3 runs to 13 residues. Per the germline V gene, CDR1 is MNHEY and CDR2 is SMNVEV (reference sequence). V was trimmed by 10 bases and J by 5 bases, leaving 17 bases between them. Written as DNA, the CDR3 is TGTGCCACCTCTCGACCAGGACTGTATGGCTACACCTTC. The encoded protein is CATSRPGLYGYTF.

The CDR3 is CASSILAGGSTDTQYF. CDR3 nucleotides: TGCGCCAGCAGCATACTAGCGGGAGGGTCCACAGATACGCAGTATTTT. J is TRBJ2-3 and V is TRBV5-1; 13 bases match TRBD2. The germline V gene encodes CDR1 SGHRS and CDR2 YFSETQ. This CDR3 spans 16 amino acids. V shed 4 bases and J 2 bases; nucleotides not matched to a gene: 4.

This clone was seen only a few times. The chain recombines TRBV6-5 with TRBJ2-7; possibly TRBD2 for D (6 bases). The germline gives CDR1 MNHEY, CDR2 SVGAGI. The CDR3 spans 15 residues. The V end was cut by 6 bases, the J end by 2 bases, with 17 bases between. The CDR3 protein is CASRPRLGRTYEQYF. CDR3 nucleotide sequence: TGTGCCAGCAGACCCCGACTAGGGCGAACCTACGAGCAGTACTTC.

V usage is TRBV7-2 and J usage is TRBJ1-2, with D possibly matching TRBD1 (5 bases). Germline-derived CDR1 and CDR2 are SGHTA and FQGNSA. Trimming took off 1 base at V and 6 bases at J, with 12 bases between the two ends. There are 14 residues in the CDR3. For the CDR3, the DNA is TGTGCCAGCAGCTTAGTTGTCCAGGGCCATGGCTACACCTTC. This sequence encodes CASSLVVQGHGYTF.

This clone was picked up a small number of times. V usage is TRBV18 and J usage is TRBJ2-1, with 7 bases fitting TRBD2. J gave up 7 bases and V 6 bases, and 12 bases lay outside the gene matches. Per the germline V gene, CDR1 is KGHSH and CDR2 is LQKENI. The CDR3 totals 15 residues. CDR3 coding DNA: TGTGCCAGCTCCCGCGGGGAGGGAGTTAAGAATGAGCAGTTCTTC. Amino acids: CASSRGEGVKNEQFF.

The table lists this clone with a few counts. This sequence joins TRBV2 and TRBJ1-1; 7 bases are shared with TRBD1. V lost 6 bases, J lost 2 bases, and 9 bases stayed unmatched. Germline loops: CDR1 SNHLY, CDR2 FYNNEI. This CDR3 region has 15 residues. The CDR3 coding sequence is TGTGCCAGCAGCTTCCACAGGGGCCTAAACACTGAAGCTTTCTTT. Its protein product is CASSFHRGLNTEAFF.

The chain joins TRBV5-1 to TRBJ2-1, with 13 bases aligning to TRBD2. Germline CDR1 SGHRS, CDR2 YFSETQ. The CDR3 covers 14 residues. Trimming cost V 3 bases and J 10 bases; bases outside gene matches: 4. CDR3 sequence: CASSSTSGGREQFF. In nucleotides, the CDR3 is TGCGCCAGCAGCTCGACTAGCGGGGGGAGAGAGCAGTTCTTC.

Only one count was recorded for this clone. The chain combines TRBV19 with TRBJ1-5, with a tentative D call TRBD1 (5 bases). This CDR3 spans 15 amino acids. The germline CDR1 and CDR2 sequences are LNHDA and SQIVND (reference sequence). Trimming cost V 6 bases and J 0 bases, with 12 bases left between them. This chain's CDR3 is CASSRFDSSNQPQHF. The DNA of the CDR3 is TGTGCCAGTAGCCGATTTGACAGTAGCAATCAGCCCCAGCATTTT.

This clone was observed once. CDR3: CASSLSKGTGYNEQFF. DNA for the CDR3: TGTGCCAGCAGTTTATCTAAAGGGACAGGCTACAATGAGCAGTTCTTC. This chain links TRBV28 with TRBJ2-1, with 8 positions matching TRBD1. Germline CDR1 is MDHEN and CDR2 is SYDVKM. With 1 base clipped from V and 3 bases from J, the junction kept 5 bases outside the gene matches. The CDR3 is made up of 16 amino acids.

This clone was recorded a few times. The chain recombines TRBV4-1 with TRBJ1-1; D is possibly TRBD1 (5 bases). The germline V and J ends were trimmed by 4 bases and 1 base, with 13 bases remaining between them. Germline lookup yields CDR1 MGHRA and CDR2 YSYEKL. The CDR3 sequence is 15 residues long. The CDR3 DNA follows: TGCGCCAGCAGCCCGGGGGGGGGAAGGAACACTGAAGCTTTCTTT. Residues: CASSPGGGRNTEAFF.